This TCR beta chain derives from a study of CD8 T cells in ankylosing spondylitis. General study findings and limits: A TCR beta motif of under ten highly homologous variants appeared characteristic of ankylosing spondylitis blood.

This clonotype has a handful of counts. The antigen is not known. One junction end disagrees with the germline gene, perhaps due to a read error. Germline values: CDR1 SGHRS, CDR2 YFSETQ. This CDR3 is built from 13 residues. One entry per CDR3 protein, called by TCRdb with MiXCR from the 5' RACE reads. The table includes about 270,000 distinct CDR3 sequences, 30% to 40% detected once. This rearrangement joins TRBV5-1 to TRBJ2-5; TRBD2 might be the D (7 bases). The clonotype was recovered from a male donor with ankylosing spondylitis or in good health (not recorded which). What was sequenced was blood, either unsorted or a sorted T cell fraction (not recorded which). CDR3 coding DNA: TGTGCCAGCAGCAGCGGGACACAAGAGACCCAGTACTTC. It is translated as CASSSGTQETQYF. The complete variable domain, with remaining parts taken from reference TRBV5-1 and TRBJ2-5, reads KAGVTQTPRYLIKTRGQQVTLSCSPISGHRSVSWYQQTPGQGLQFLFEYFSETQRNKGNFPGRFSGRQFSNSRSEMNVSTLELGDSALYLCASSSGTQETQYFGPGTRLLVL.